These 3 T cell receptor beta chains were sequenced from one sample in a study of blood T cell repertoires in COVID-19. Assay used: immunoSEQ multiplex PCR; TCRdb lists only in-frame clones, some missing. Found here are 100,000 to 150,000 clones, 85% of them singletons; the top ten hold 5% to 7.5%. The sample comprised peripheral blood. These receptors all come from a man of 80 years or more with active or convalescent COVID-19.

The genes are TRBV19 and TRBJ2-1; D not certain. Germline values: CDR1 LNHDA, CDR2 SQIVND (reference sequence). The CDR3 is made up of 15 amino acids. V was clipped by 1 base and J by 4 bases, with 11 bases between them. CDR3 sequence: CASSIGRSEYNEQFF. The CDR3 DNA is TGTGCCAGTAGTATAGGTAGATCCGAATACAATGAGCAGTTCTTC. Based on the CDR3 plus reference TRBV19 and TRBJ2-1, the full variable domain is DGGITQSPKYLFRKEGQNVTLSCEQNLNHDAMYWYRQDPGQGLRLIYYSQIVNDFQKGDIAEGYSVSREKKESFPLTVTSAQKNPTAFYLCASSIGRSEYNEQFFGPGTRLTVL.

This rearrangement joins TRBV11-3 to TRBJ2-5, with a weak D call TRBD1 (6 bases). There are 15 residues in the CDR3. Between the trimmed V and J ends, which lost 1 base and 1 base, there was a span of 10 bases. Germline lookup yields CDR1 SGHNT and CDR2 YENEEA. This CDR3 reads CASSLGGGPQETQYF. The CDR3 DNA reads TGTGCCAGCAGCTTAGGAGGGGGTCCCCAAGAGACCCAGTACTTC.

This clone was observed a single time. The rearrangement links TRBV6-2 or TRBV6-3 to TRBJ2-5; D gene uncertain. The CDR3 is made up of 12 amino acids. The germline gives CDR1 MNHEY, CDR2 SVGEGT. The V end was cut by 4 bases, the J end by 4 bases, with 7 bases between. The CDR3, as DNA: TGTGCCAGCAGTTTCCTCCTAGAGACCCAGTACTTC. The encoded protein is CASSFLLETQYF.